This T cell receptor beta chain was sequenced in a study of cytomegalovirus exposure and HLA in healthy donors. Findings and limits, study-wide: Later, an analysis showed that TCR beta chains associated with HLA were more clonally expanded than others that were equally common. There were under 200 TCR beta chains listed as cytomegalovirus-associated. DRB1 showed the most TCR associations and HLA-C the fewest in a later analysis, as rates varied by HLA locus. Trimming of TCR beta V- and J-genes showed a link, identified in a later analysis, to a missense DCLRE1C variant.

Concerning this clone: Its antigen is not identified.

Vbeta (60) and Jbeta (13) primers were used in the PCR. Produced via immunoSEQ multiplex PCR; TCRdb's table is partial and in-frame only. This table has around 140,000 clones, over 60% appearing once. Losses at the gene ends were 2 bases for V and 4 bases for J; bases not matched to a gene: 4. CDR3 length: 14 residues. Germline V gene sequence: CDR1 MNHEY, CDR2 SVGAGI. The sample was PBMCs. The TCR was taken from a woman aged 55-69 years in good health and CMV-seronegative. The chain links TRBV6-5 to TRBJ1-1, with 7 bases matching TRBD1. CDR3 amino acids: CASSYGAGGTEAFF. The CDR3 DNA reads TGTGCCAGCAGTTACGGGGCAGGGGGCACTGAAGCTTTCTTT.